The clone carrying this T cell receptor (beta chain) was counted many times. The sample belongs to a study of CDR3 diversity in severe acne. This CDR3 comprises 15 residues. With 2 bases removed from V and 0 bases from J, the gap between germline ends came to 8 bases. CDR1 LNHDA and CDR2 SQIVND come from the germline V gene (reference sequence). TCRdb redid the calling of the PCR reads with MiXCR, one entry per CDR3 protein. The sample holds about 100,000 distinct CDR3 sequences, more than 45% seen once. This sequence was found in a male donor with acne. This chain links TRBV19 with TRBJ1-3; the D is unclear. Sequencing was carried out using blood. DNA for the CDR3: TGTGCCAGTAGTATAAGCGGGAGCTCTGGAAACACCATATATTTT. This sequence encodes CASSISGSSGNTIYF.